Shown below are 25 T cell receptor beta chains from a single sample sequenced in a study of blood T cell repertoires in COVID-19 (dated by TCRdb to 2018 to 2021). The library was built by means of the immunoSEQ multiplex PCR assay. Drawn from immuneACCESS, this table holds only the in-frame rearrangements with V and J called that TCRdb kept. Clones are partly lost; checked studies trace under half to an unresolved V gene and leave the rest unexplained. The sample profile shows about 250,000 clones; about nine tenths of them were found once. In total, the top ten clones hold 2.5% to 3.5% of the sample. The specimen was peripheral blood. These receptors all come from a woman under 40 with active or convalescent COVID-19.

The V and J genes are TRBV19 and TRBJ2-3, with D tentatively TRBD2 (5 bases). The ends were cut back, 0 bases at V and 1 base at J, with 17 bases in the middle. Germline CDR1 and CDR2: LNHDA and SQIVND (reference sequence). The CDR3 length is 18 residues. CDR3: CASSIEGGARSRTDTQYF. The CDR3 coding sequence is TGTGCCAGTAGTATAGAAGGAGGCGCCAGGAGCCGCACAGATACGCAGTATTTT.

The chain employs TRBV10-3 and TRBJ1-2; maybe TRBD1 (6 bases). Per germline, CDR1 ENHRY and CDR2 SYGVKD. This CDR3 comprises 13 residues. Trimming pared 8 bases from V and 0 bases from J, leaving 10 bases between. CDR3 amino acids: CAIGQGTNYGYTF. CDR3 coding DNA: TGTGCCATCGGGCAGGGGACTAACTATGGCTACACCTTC.

The chain carries TRBV5-1 and TRBJ1-1, with 8 bases that match TRBD1. The junction had 6 bases not matched to a gene; V was cut back by 3 bases and J by 5 bases. The CDR3 is 14 residues long. CDR1 and CDR2 from the germline V gene are SGHRS and YFSETQ. CDR3 nucleotides: TGCGCCAGCAGCTCCGACAGGGGAGAGACTGAAGCTTTCTTT. Encoded protein: CASSSDRGETEAFF.

V is TRBV7-9 and J is TRBJ2-2; perhaps TRBD1 as D (6 bases). The CDR3 has 15 residues. Germline V gene data show CDR1 as SEHNR and CDR2 as FQNEAQ (reference sequence). With 3 bases removed from V and 2 bases from J, the gap between germline ends came to 10 bases. This CDR3 is CASSFLRGNTGELFF. CDR3 DNA: TGTGCCAGCAGCTTCCTCAGGGGTAACACCGGGGAGCTGTTTTTT.

The CDR3 nucleotides read TGTGCCAGCAGCCCTACCTCTACCGAGCAGTACTTC. This gives the protein CASSPTSTEQYF. The gene calls are TRBV7-9 and TRBJ2-7; no clear D gene. The germline V and J ends were trimmed by 5 bases and 6 bases, with 11 bases remaining between them. The CDR3 is 12 amino acids. CDR1 and CDR2 from the germline V gene are SEHNR and FQNEAQ (reference sequence).

The chain is built from TRBV19 and TRBJ2-1, with 7 bases identical to TRBD1. V lost 8 bases, J lost 7 bases, and 5 bases stayed unmatched. The CDR3 contains 12 residues. Germline-derived CDR1 and CDR2 are LNHDA and SQIVND (reference sequence). The DNA of the CDR3 is TGTGCCAGTTCCAGACAGGGTAATGAGCAGTTCTTC. Protein product: CASSRQGNEQFF.

This clone was detected only a few times. The chain joins TRBV2 to TRBJ1-1; perhaps TRBD1 as D (6 bases). V was clipped by 6 bases and J by 2 bases, with 13 bases between them. This CDR3 is built from 14 residues. The germline V gene encodes CDR1 SNHLY and CDR2 FYNNEI. The CDR3 sequence is CASRVPGTNTEAFF. The CDR3 DNA reads as TGTGCCAGCAGAGTCCCAGGGACAAACACTGAAGCTTTCTTT.

The gene calls are TRBV19 and TRBJ1-2; D might be TRBD1 (6 bases). The germline V gene has CDR1 LNHDA and CDR2 SQIVND (reference sequence). V gave up 9 bases and J gave up 4 bases, with 21 bases separating them. This CDR3 has 15 amino acids. This CDR3 reads CASTQGRGRFYGYTF. CDR3 nucleotides: TGTGCCAGCACCCAAGGGCGGGGGCGCTTCTATGGCTACACCTTC.

The chain employs TRBV28 and TRBJ2-1; 7 bases line up with TRBD1. Germline loops: CDR1 MDHEN, CDR2 SYDVKM. The CDR3 runs 15 residues. V lost 4 bases and J lost 7; bases outside the gene matches: 10. In DNA form, the CDR3 reads TGTGCCAGCAGTTCCCAGACAGGGTCCGGAAATGAGCAGTTCTTC. It codes for CASSSQTGSGNEQFF.

This clone was recorded once. The rearrangement uses TRBV7-2 and TRBJ2-1, with TRBD2 identical over 10 bases. With V trimmed by 4 bases and J by 6 bases, 12 bases remained unmatched. The CDR3 totals 17 residues. Germline CDR1 SGHTA, CDR2 FQGNSA. DNA of the CDR3: TGTGCCAGCAGCTCGAGCGGGGGGGCGGGTCGTGGCAATGAGCAGTTCTTC. Amino acid sequence: CASSSSGGAGRGNEQFF. Full variable domain (outside the CDR3, taken from reference TRBV7-2 and TRBJ2-1): GAGVSQSPSNKVTEKGKDVELRCDPISGHTALYWYRQSLGQGLEFLIYFQGNSAPDKSGLPSDRFSAERTGGSVSTLTIQRTQQEDSAVYLCASSSSGGAGRGNEQFFGPGTRLTVL.

Only a few counts were recorded for this clone. V gene TRBV10-3 combines with J gene TRBJ1-1; no definite D call. Trimming removed 3 bases from V and 0 bases from J, with 20 bases in between. Germline V gene data show CDR1 as ENHRY and CDR2 as SYGVKD. The CDR3 spans 18 residues. Here the CDR3 reads CAISDHLIGVPMNTEAFF. Written as DNA, the CDR3 is TGTGCCATCAGTGACCACCTTATCGGGGTCCCCATGAACACTGAAGCTTTCTTT.

The J gene is TRBJ1-6, the V gene TRBV4-2; 7 bases are a match to TRBD1. Trimming removed 0 bases from V and 1 base from J; junction bases left unmatched: 9. CDR1 is LGHNA, CDR2 YNFKEQ, per germline. This CDR3 has 19 residues. The CDR3 coding sequence is TGTGCCAGCAGCCAAGATGAACTGTCAGGGGGATCCTATAATTCACCCCTCCACTTT. This translates into CASSQDELSGGSYNSPLHF.

The chain couples TRBV28 to TRBJ1-2; D perhaps matches TRBD1 (6 bases). Germline V gene data show CDR1 as MDHEN and CDR2 as SYDVKM. The CDR3 runs 14 residues. V lost 7 bases and J lost 4, with 16 bases in between. CDR3 nucleotide sequence: TGTGCCAGCACCTCGACAGGTCATCGCTATGGCTACACCTTC. Encoded protein: CASTSTGHRYGYTF.

This chain's CDR3 is CASSEFDSYNQPQHF. CDR3 DNA: TGTGCCAGCAGTGAGTTCGACAGCTACAATCAGCCCCAGCATTTT. The V call is TRBV2, the J call TRBJ1-5; D is possibly TRBD1 (5 bases). The CDR3 has 15 residues. Per the germline V gene, CDR1 is SNHLY and CDR2 is FYNNEI. Trimming cost V 3 bases and J 3 bases, with 12 bases left between them.

The V gene is TRBV19, the J gene TRBJ1-1, with TRBD1 as a possible D gene (6 bases). In germline, CDR1 is LNHDA, CDR2 SQIVND (reference sequence). V was clipped by 6 bases and J by 1 base, with 21 bases between them. The CDR3 is 17 amino acids. The DNA of the CDR3 is TGTGCCAGTAGCCGACAGGTCAGAACTTTTGGGAACACTGAAGCTTTCTTT. Amino acid sequence: CASSRQVRTFGNTEAFF.

The V and J genes are TRBV3-1 (or the pseudogene TRBV3-2) and TRBJ2-3; unclear D gene. CDR3 length: 13 amino acids. Trimming cost V 3 bases and J 2 bases, with 6 bases left between them. CDR1 and CDR2 (germline): LGHDT, YNNKEL (reference sequence). The CDR3 sequence is CASSHGNTDTQYF. The CDR3 coding sequence is TGTGCCAGCAGCCACGGTAACACAGATACGCAGTATTTT.

J is TRBJ2-1 and V is TRBV2; the match to TRBD1 covers 9 bases. Trimming took 3 bases from V and 0 from J; bases not matched to a gene: 0. The CDR3 loop spans 15 amino acids. In germline, CDR1 is SNHLY, CDR2 FYNNEI. DNA of the CDR3: TGTGCCAGCAGTGAGGACAGGGGCTCCTACAATGAGCAGTTCTTC. As protein: CASSEDRGSYNEQFF.

CDR3 loop: CASSVASGPPGLLETQYF. The CDR3 DNA reads TGTGCCAGCAGTGTCGCGTCAGGGCCCCCGGGTCTACTGGAGACCCAGTACTTC. The chain is built from TRBV25-1 and TRBJ2-5, with D possibly TRBD1 on 5 matching bases. The V gene lost 4 bases and the J gene lost 5 bases, with 26 bases spanning the gap. This CDR3 has 18 amino acids. Germline CDR1 MGHDK, CDR2 SYGVNS. The whole variable domain, filled in from reference TRBV25-1 and TRBJ2-5, reads EADIYQTPRYLVIGTGKKITLECSQTMGHDKMYWYQQDPGMELHLIHYSYGVNSTEKGDLSSESTVSRIRTEHFPLTLESARPSHTSQYLCASSVASGPPGLLETQYFGPGTRLLVL.

This sequence joins TRBV19 and TRBJ2-3, with a weak D call TRBD2 (5 bases). Germline CDR1 is LNHDA and CDR2 is SQIVND (reference sequence). The CDR3 runs to 14 residues. V lost 3 bases and J lost 1, with 8 bases in between. The CDR3 DNA is TGTGCCAGTAGTATGGTCGGGGGCACAGATACGCAGTATTTT. Its protein product is CASSMVGGTDTQYF.

The rearrangement joins TRBV18 to TRBJ2-5, with TRBD2 as a possible D gene (6 bases). The germline gives CDR1 KGHSH, CDR2 LQKENI. Trimming left V 0 bases short and J 2 bases short, with 7 bases between. The CDR3 runs 14 residues. The CDR3 here is CASSPPGLQETQYF. DNA for the CDR3: TGTGCCAGCTCACCACCGGGACTGCAAGAGACCCAGTACTTC. The variable domain in full, with the rest retrieved from reference TRBV18 and TRBJ2-5, is NAGVMQNPRHLVRRRGQEARLRCSPMKGHSHVYWYRQLPEEGLKFMVYLQKENIIDESGMPKERFSAEFPKEGPSILRIQQVVRGDSAAYFCASSPPGLQETQYFGPGTRLLVL.

This chain joins TRBV5-6 and TRBJ1-6; D might be TRBD1 (5 bases). Germline V gene data show CDR1 as SGHDT and CDR2 as YYEEEE. The CDR3 runs 15 residues. V was trimmed by 0 bases and J by 10 bases, leaving 14 bases between them. The CDR3 bases are TGTGCCAGCAGCTTGGGCAGGGTCTCAGGCTCACCCCTCCACTTT. Encoded protein: CASSLGRVSGSPLHF. The full variable domain, its missing parts supplied by reference TRBV5-6 and TRBJ1-6, is DAGVTQSPTHLIKTRGQQVTLRCSPKSGHDTVSWYQQALGQGPQFIFQYYEEEERQRGNFPDRFSGHQFPNYSSELNVNALLLGDSALYLCASSLGRVSGSPLHFGNGTRLTVT.

The V call is TRBV20-1, the J call TRBJ1-5; 12 nucleotides line up with TRBD1. The junction had 13 bases not matched to a gene; V was cut back by 4 bases and J by 6 bases. CDR3 length: 17 residues. Germline V gives CDR1 DFQATT, CDR2 SNEGSKA (reference sequence). CDR3 amino acids: CSANDPLGTGGSQPQHF. CDR3 DNA: TGCAGTGCTAATGATCCCCTCGGGACAGGGGGCAGTCAGCCCCAGCATTTT.

This sequence joins TRBV7-2 and TRBJ2-7; D is possibly TRBD1 (6 bases). V lost 1 base and J 4 bases, leaving 8 bases between the germline ends. The CDR3 totals 13 residues. Germline V gene sequence: CDR1 SGHTA, CDR2 FQGNSA. The CDR3 is CASSLGGRYEQYF. In DNA, the CDR3 is TGTGCCAGCAGCTTAGGGGGGCGGTACGAGCAGTACTTC.

This chain joins TRBV28 and TRBJ1-5; D not resolved. The V end lost 6 bases, the J end lost 5 bases, and 8 bases lay between the germline ends. The CDR3 is 12 residues long. In germline, CDR1 is MDHEN, CDR2 SYDVKM. The CDR3 loop is CASSREDQPQHF. The CDR3 nucleotides are TGTGCCAGCAGCCGGGAGGATCAGCCCCAGCATTTT.

The rearrangement links TRBV7-2 to TRBJ1-2, with D maybe TRBD1 (6 bases). Germline V gene sequence: CDR1 SGHTA, CDR2 FQGNSA. This CDR3 is built from 14 residues. The V end was cut by 9 bases, the J end by 5 bases, with 19 bases between. The CDR3 DNA is TGTGCCAGTTTGATACAGGGAGAGAGGTATGGCTACACCTTC. Protein: CASLIQGERYGYTF. Based on the CDR3 plus reference TRBV7-2 and TRBJ1-2, the full variable domain is GAGVSQSPSNKVTEKGKDVELRCDPISGHTALYWYRQSLGQGLEFLIYFQGNSAPDKSGLPSDRFSAERTGGSVSTLTIQRTQQEDSAVYLCASLIQGERYGYTFGSGTRLTVV.